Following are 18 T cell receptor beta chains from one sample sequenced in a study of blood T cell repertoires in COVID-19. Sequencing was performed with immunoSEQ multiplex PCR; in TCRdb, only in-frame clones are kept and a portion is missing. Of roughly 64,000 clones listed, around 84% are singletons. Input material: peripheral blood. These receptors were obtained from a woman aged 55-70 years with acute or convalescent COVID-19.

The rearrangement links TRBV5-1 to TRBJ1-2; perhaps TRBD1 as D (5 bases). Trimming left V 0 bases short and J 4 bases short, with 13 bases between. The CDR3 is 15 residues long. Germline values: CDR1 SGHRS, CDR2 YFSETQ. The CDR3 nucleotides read TGCGCCAGCAGCTTGGAAGGGGCGGGATTCTATGGCTACACCTTC. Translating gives CASSLEGAGFYGYTF.

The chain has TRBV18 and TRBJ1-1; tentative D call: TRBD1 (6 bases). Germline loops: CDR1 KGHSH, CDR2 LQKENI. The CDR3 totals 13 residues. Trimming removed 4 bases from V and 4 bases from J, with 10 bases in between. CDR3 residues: CASSREQGTEAFF. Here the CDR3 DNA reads TGTGCCAGCTCACGGGAACAGGGCACTGAAGCTTTCTTT.

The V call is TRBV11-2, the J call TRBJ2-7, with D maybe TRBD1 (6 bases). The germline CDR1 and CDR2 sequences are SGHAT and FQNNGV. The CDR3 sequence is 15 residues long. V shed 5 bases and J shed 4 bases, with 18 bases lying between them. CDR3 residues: CASSAPGTNLYEQYF. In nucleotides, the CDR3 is TGTGCCAGCAGCGCACCCGGGACAAATTTATACGAGCAGTACTTC.

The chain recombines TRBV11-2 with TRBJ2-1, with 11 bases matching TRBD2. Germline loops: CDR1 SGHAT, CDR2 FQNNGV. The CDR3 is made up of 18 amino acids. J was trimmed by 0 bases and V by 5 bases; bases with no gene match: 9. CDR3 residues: CASSASGGFFSSYNEQFF. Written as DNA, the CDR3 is TGTGCCAGCAGCGCTAGCGGGGGGTTCTTTAGCTCCTACAATGAGCAGTTCTTC. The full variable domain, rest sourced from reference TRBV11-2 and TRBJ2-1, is EAGVAQSPRYKIIEKRQSVAFWCNPISGHATLYWYQQILGQGPKLLIQFQNNGVVDDSQLPKDRFSAERLKGVDSTLKIQPAKLEDSAVYLCASSASGGFFSSYNEQFFGPGTRLTVL.

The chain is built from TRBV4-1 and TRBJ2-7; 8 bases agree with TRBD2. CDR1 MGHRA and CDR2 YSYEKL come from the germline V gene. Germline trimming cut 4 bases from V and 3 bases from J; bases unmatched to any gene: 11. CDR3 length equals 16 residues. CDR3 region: CASSLTGTGGDYEQYF. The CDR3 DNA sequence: TGCGCCAGCAGCCTGACCGGGACGGGAGGGGACTACGAGCAGTACTTC.

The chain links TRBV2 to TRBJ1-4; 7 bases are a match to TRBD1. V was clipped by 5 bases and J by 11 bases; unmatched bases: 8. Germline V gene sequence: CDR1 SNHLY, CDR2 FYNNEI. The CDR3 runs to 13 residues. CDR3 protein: CASSLDRLRKLFF. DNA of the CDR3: TGTGCCAGCAGTTTGGACAGGTTGAGGAAACTGTTTTTT.

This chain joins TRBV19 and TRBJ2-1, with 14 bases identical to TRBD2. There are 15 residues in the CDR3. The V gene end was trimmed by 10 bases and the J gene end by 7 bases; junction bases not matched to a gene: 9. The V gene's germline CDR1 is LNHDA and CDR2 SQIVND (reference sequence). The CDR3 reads CATGTSGGQRNEQFF. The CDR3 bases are TGTGCCACGGGGACTAGCGGGGGACAGCGGAATGAGCAGTTCTTC.

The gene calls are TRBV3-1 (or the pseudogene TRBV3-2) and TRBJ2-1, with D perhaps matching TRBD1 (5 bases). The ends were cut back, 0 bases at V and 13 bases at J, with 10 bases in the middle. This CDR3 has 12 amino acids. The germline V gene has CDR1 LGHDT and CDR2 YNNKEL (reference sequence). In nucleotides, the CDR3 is TGTGCCAGCAGCCAAGAGGGCAGGACACAGTTCTTC. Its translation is CASSQEGRTQFF.

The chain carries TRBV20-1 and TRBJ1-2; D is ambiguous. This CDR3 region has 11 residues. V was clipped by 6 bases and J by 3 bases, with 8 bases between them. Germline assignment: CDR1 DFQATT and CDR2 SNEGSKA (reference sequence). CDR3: CSAPRDYGYTF. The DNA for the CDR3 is TGCAGTGCCCCCCGGGACTATGGCTACACCTTC.

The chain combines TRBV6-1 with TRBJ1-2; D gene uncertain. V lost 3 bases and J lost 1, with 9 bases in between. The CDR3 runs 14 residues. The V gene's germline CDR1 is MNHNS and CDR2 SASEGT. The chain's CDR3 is CASSDLGDNYGYTF. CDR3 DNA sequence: TGTGCCAGCAGTGACCTAGGAGATAACTATGGCTACACCTTC.

CDR3 residues: CASSPVIRAGGPGDTQYF. CDR3 DNA: TGTGCCAGCAGCCCAGTAATTCGGGCGGGGGGGCCTGGAGATACGCAGTATTTT. The V call is TRBV9, the J call TRBJ2-3, with TRBD2 identical over 9 bases. V gave up 4 bases and J gave up 5 bases; unmatched junction bases: 17. The V gene's germline CDR1 is SGDLS and CDR2 YYNGEE. The CDR3 is made up of 18 amino acids.

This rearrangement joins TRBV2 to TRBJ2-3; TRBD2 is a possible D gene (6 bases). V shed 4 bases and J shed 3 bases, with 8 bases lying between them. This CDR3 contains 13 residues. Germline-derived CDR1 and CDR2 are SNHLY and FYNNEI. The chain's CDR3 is CASSGGGTDTQYF. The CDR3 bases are TGTGCCAGCAGTGGGGGAGGAACAGATACGCAGTATTTT.

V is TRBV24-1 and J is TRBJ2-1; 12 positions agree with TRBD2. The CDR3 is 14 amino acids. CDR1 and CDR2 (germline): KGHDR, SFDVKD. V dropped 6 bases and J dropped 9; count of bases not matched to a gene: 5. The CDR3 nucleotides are TGTGCCACCAGTTTTTCTAGCGGGGGGGGTGAGCAGTTCTTC. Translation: CATSFSSGGGEQFF.

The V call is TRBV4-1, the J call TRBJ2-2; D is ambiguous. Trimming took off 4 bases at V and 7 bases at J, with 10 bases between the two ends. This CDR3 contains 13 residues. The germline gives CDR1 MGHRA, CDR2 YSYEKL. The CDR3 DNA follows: TGCGCCAGCAGCCGGAGCGACCTCGGGGAGCTGTTTTTT. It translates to CASSRSDLGELFF.

CDR3 DNA sequence: TGTGCCAGCAGTGACACGGGGGGCAATCAGCCCCAGCATTTT. Its translation is CASSDTGGNQPQHF. The chain combines TRBV2 with TRBJ1-5; maybe TRBD1 (5 bases). V lost 3 bases and J 2 bases, leaving 8 bases between the germline ends. Germline-derived CDR1 and CDR2 are SNHLY and FYNNEI. This CDR3 has 14 amino acids.

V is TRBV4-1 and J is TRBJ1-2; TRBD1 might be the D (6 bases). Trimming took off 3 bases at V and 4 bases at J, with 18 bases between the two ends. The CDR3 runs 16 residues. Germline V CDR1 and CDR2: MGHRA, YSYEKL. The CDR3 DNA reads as TGCGCCAGCAGCCACAACAGGGACCCCTCCTCCTATGGCTACACCTTC. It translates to CASSHNRDPSSYGYTF.

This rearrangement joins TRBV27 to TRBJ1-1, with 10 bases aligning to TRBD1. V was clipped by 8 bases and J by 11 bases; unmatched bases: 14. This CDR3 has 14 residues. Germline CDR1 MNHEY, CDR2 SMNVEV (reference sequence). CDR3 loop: CASWAQGQGIVAFF. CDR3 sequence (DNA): TGTGCCAGCTGGGCCCAGGGACAGGGGATTGTCGCTTTCTTT.

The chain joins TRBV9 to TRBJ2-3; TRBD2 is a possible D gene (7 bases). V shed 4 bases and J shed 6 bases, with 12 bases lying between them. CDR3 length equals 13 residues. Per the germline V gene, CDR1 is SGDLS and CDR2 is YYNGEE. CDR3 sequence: CASSLGGVDTQYF. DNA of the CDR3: TGTGCCAGCAGCTTAGGGGGGGTTGATACGCAGTATTTT. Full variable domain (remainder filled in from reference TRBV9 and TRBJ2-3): DSGVTQTPKHLITATGQRVTLRCSPRSGDLSVYWYQQSLDQGLQFLIQYYNGEERAKGNILERFSAQQFPDLHSELNLSSLELGDSALYFCASSLGGVDTQYFGPGTRLTVL.